The source of this TCR beta chain is a study of T cell repertoires in cytomegalovirus infection. Turning to the study itself: CMV infection together with matching HLA type was indicated by public TCR beta signatures. Notes on the study in general: Of the TCR beta families, the public ones yielded a cumulative frequency that identified carriers of CMV plus the relevant HLA. In two of eight donors, the top clonotype was HLA-C-restricted CMV-specific.

In the case of this clonotype: Its antigen is unidentified.

TCRdb fed the reads into MiXCR, producing one record per CDR3 protein. This repertoire shows about 320,000 distinct CDR3 sequences, over 7.5% found once; its top ten account for about 4.5%. This CDR3 comprises 13 residues. CDR1 SGHTA and CDR2 FQGTGA come from the germline V gene. Between the trimmed V and J ends, which lost 5 bases and 3 bases, there was a span of 10 bases. The TCR comes from a human donor in good health (CMV status not recorded). Some clones in this sample may be carry-over from other donors' samples. Sequencing input: PBMCs. The chain couples TRBV7-3 to TRBJ1-1; D gene unclear. The CDR3 nucleotides read TGTGCCAGCAGCGCACAACGGTACACTGAAGCTTTCTTT. Encoded protein: CASSAQRYTEAFF.